This T cell receptor (beta chain) appears in the sequencing data of a study of blood T cell repertoires in COVID-19. As for the study in general: There were acute and convalescent COVID-19 samples, and they came from the United States, Italy and Spain. T cells, B-cell-depleted T cells, or PBMCs provided the cDNA or gDNA that served as material.

The CDR3 has 13 amino acids. With 5 bases removed from V and 3 bases from J, the gap between germline ends came to 5 bases. Only a few counts were recorded for this clone. In the original processing: Amplification of reference gene primers provided the estimated nucleated cell counts. Generated by immunoSEQ multiplex PCR, the TCRdb table keeps only in-frame clones and is missing some. D and trimming come from the DNA, and the V and J calls and clone size come from that table. The sample has about 180,000 clones; approximately 83% are singletons. The source of this sequence is a man between 45 and 60 years old with active or convalescent COVID-19. Source material: peripheral blood. This rearrangement joins TRBV12-3 or TRBV12-4 to TRBJ1-6; D gene uncertain. Written as DNA, the CDR3 is TGTGCCAGCAGTCGGGACTATAATTCACCCCTCCACTTT. It is translated as CASSRDYNSPLHF.